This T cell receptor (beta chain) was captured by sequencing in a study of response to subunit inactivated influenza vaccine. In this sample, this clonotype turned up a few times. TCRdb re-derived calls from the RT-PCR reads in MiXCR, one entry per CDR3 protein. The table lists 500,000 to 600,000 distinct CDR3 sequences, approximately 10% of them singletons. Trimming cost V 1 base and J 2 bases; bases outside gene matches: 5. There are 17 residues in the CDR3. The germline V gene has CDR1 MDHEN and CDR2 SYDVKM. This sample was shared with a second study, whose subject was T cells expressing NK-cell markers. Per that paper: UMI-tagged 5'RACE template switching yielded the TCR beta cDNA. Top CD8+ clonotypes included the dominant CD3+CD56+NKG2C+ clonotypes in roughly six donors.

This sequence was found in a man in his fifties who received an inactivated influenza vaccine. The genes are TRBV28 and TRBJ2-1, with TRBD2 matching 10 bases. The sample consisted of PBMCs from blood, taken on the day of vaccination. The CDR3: CASSLLVLAGAYNEQFF. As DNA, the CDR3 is TGTGCCAGCAGTTTATTGGTCCTAGCGGGGGCCTACAATGAGCAGTTCTTC.